The 24 T cell receptor beta chains below all came from one sample that was sequenced in a study of T cell responses to AZD1222 COVID-19 vaccine (dated by TCRdb to the early 2020s). Receptor amplification or capture employed the immunoSEQ multiplex PCR assay. TCRdb retrieved this table from immuneACCESS and kept in-frame rearrangements only. Not all clones are present; in checked studies, unresolved V genes account for under half, and no reason is known for the remainder. This sample lists tens of thousands of clones; 75% to 90% were detected once. The ten biggest clones cover 15% to 20% of the sample. The sample's time point label, decoded: about 28 days (+/-7) after the second vaccine dose. Source: peripheral blood, taken 28 days after the second AZD1222 dose. The receptors stem from an adult who received the AZD1222 COVID-19 vaccine.

The V gene is TRBV7-8, the J gene TRBJ2-2, with a tentative D call TRBD2 (7 bases). The length of the CDR3 is 14 residues. V lost 7 bases to trimming and J lost 2 bases, with 11 bases between them. The germline V gene has CDR1 SGHVS and CDR2 FQNEAQ. This CDR3 reads CASTPGGNTGELFF. The CDR3 coding sequence is TGTGCCAGCACCCCGGGGGGCAACACCGGGGAGCTGTTTTTT.

The CDR3 DNA reads as TGTGCCAGCAGCCACGAACAGGGAACCTACAATGAGCAGTTCTTC. Protein: CASSHEQGTYNEQFF. The gene calls are TRBV5-8 and TRBJ2-1; possible D gene TRBD1, 6 bases. Germline V gene data show CDR1 as SGHTS and CDR2 as YDEGEE. This CDR3 region has 15 residues. Between the trimmed V and J ends, which lost 4 bases and 2 bases, there was a span of 13 bases.

This chain joins TRBV7-2 and TRBJ2-3; no clear D gene. The CDR3 totals 11 residues. Germline lookup yields CDR1 SGHTA and CDR2 FQGNSA. The V gene lost 4 bases and the J gene lost 2 bases, with 1 base spanning the gap. The CDR3 sequence is CASSSTDTQYF. CDR3 nucleotide sequence: TGTGCCAGCAGCTCCACAGATACGCAGTATTTT.

The chain uses TRBV6-5 and TRBJ1-5, with 8 bases matching TRBD1. V lost 5 bases, J lost 4 bases, and 1 base stayed unmatched. Germline CDR1 reads MNHEY; CDR2 reads SVGAGI. The CDR3 consists of 13 residues. For the CDR3, the DNA is TGTGCCAGCAGTCGACAGGGGAATCAGCCCCAGCATTTT. It encodes CASSRQGNQPQHF.

By frequency in the sample, this clone is medium-sized. The J gene is TRBJ1-4, the V gene TRBV10-3; D is possibly TRBD1 (5 bases). The CDR3 is 13 amino acids. Germline V gene data show CDR1 as ENHRY and CDR2 as SYGVKD. V lost 4 bases and J lost 7, with 10 bases in between. As DNA, the CDR3 is TGTGCCATCAGTGCCAGGGTAAGTGAAAAACTGTTTTTT. This gives the protein CAISARVSEKLFF.

This chain joins TRBV27 and TRBJ2-1; 9 nucleotides line up with TRBD2. After removal of 1 base from V and 6 bases from J, the junction contained 4 bases not matched to a gene. From germline, CDR1 is MNHEY and CDR2 SMNVEV (reference sequence). The CDR3 sequence is 15 residues long. The CDR3 loop is CASSLYGGGANEQFF. The CDR3 DNA sequence: TGTGCCAGCAGTTTATATGGCGGGGGGGCCAATGAGCAGTTCTTC.

This chain connects TRBV5-1 to TRBJ2-5; 8 bases map to TRBD2. The CDR3 has 14 residues. The germline CDR1 and CDR2 sequences are SGHRS and YFSETQ. The V gene end was trimmed by 1 base and the J gene end by 3 bases; junction bases not matched to a gene: 2. For the CDR3, the DNA is TGCGCCAGCAGCTTGTCGCGGGGGGAAGAGACCCAGTACTTC. As protein: CASSLSRGEETQYF.

The chain joins TRBV29-1 to TRBJ2-5; a possible D gene is TRBD1 (6 bases). Germline CDR1 and CDR2: SQVTM and ANQGSEA. The CDR3 consists of 15 residues. Deletions cut 1 base from V and 2 bases from J, with 14 bases between. The CDR3 DNA is TGCAGCGTTGAAGTGTTGGACAGCAGGCAAGAGACCCAGTACTTC. Its translation is CSVEVLDSRQETQYF.

V usage is TRBV27 and J usage is TRBJ2-5; 8 nucleotides agree with TRBD2. Trimming took 6 bases from V and 5 from J; bases not matched to a gene: 8. Germline V CDR1 and CDR2: MNHEY, SMNVEV (reference sequence). This CDR3 spans 14 amino acids. In DNA form, the CDR3 reads TGTGCCAGCAGCCCAGCTAGCGGGTGGGAGACCCAGTACTTC. Amino acid sequence: CASSPASGWETQYF.

V is TRBV19 and J is TRBJ1-1; D may be TRBD1 (6 bases). The CDR3 consists of 14 residues. CDR1 is LNHDA, CDR2 SQIVND, per germline (reference sequence). Trimming removed 3 bases at V and 7 bases at J, with 15 bases between. In DNA form, the CDR3 reads TGTGCCAGTAGTATCGGCGGGGGGCTAAATGAAGCTTTCTTT. Residues: CASSIGGGLNEAFF. The entire variable domain, with the rest obtained from reference TRBV19 and TRBJ1-1, is as follows: DGGITQSPKYLFRKEGQNVTLSCEQNLNHDAMYWYRQDPGQGLRLIYYSQIVNDFQKGDIAEGYSVSREKKESFPLTVTSAQKNPTAFYLCASSIGGGLNEAFFGQGTRLTVV.

The chain combines TRBV9 with TRBJ1-1, with a weak D call TRBD1 (5 bases). The CDR3 extends over 15 amino acids. CDR1 SGDLS and CDR2 YYNGEE come from the germline V gene. Trimming cost V 0 bases and J 1 base, with 10 bases left between them. As DNA, the CDR3 is TGTGCCAGCAGCGTAGGGGGGTCGAGGAACACTGAAGCTTTCTTT. Its protein product is CASSVGGSRNTEAFF.

The chain combines TRBV7-2 with TRBJ2-4, with D possibly matching TRBD2 (6 bases). The V end lost 4 bases, the J end lost 0 bases, and 16 bases lay between the germline ends. Looked up from germline, CDR1 is SGHTA and CDR2 is FQGNSA. The CDR3 totals 17 residues. The CDR3 sequence is CASSSSGPGLAKNIQYF. As DNA, the CDR3 is TGTGCCAGCAGCTCGTCGGGGCCGGGACTAGCCAAAAACATTCAGTACTTC. The full variable domain, its missing parts supplied by reference TRBV7-2 and TRBJ2-4, is GAGVSQSPSNKVTEKGKDVELRCDPISGHTALYWYRQSLGQGLEFLIYFQGNSAPDKSGLPSDRFSAERTGGSVSTLTIQRTQQEDSAVYLCASSSSGPGLAKNIQYFGAGTRLSVL.

This clone was seen only once. The V gene is TRBV25-1, the J gene TRBJ1-5, with D possibly TRBD1 on 5 matching bases. The germline V gene encodes CDR1 MGHDK and CDR2 SYGVNS. This CDR3 is built from 14 residues. V was cut by 4 bases and J by 6 bases, with 13 bases left in between. Here the CDR3 DNA reads TGTGCCAGCAGTGGAGGGGTGGCTACTCAGCCCCAGCATTTT. This gives the protein CASSGGVATQPQHF. Supplemented by reference TRBV25-1 and TRBJ1-5, the full variable domain reads EADIYQTPRYLVIGTGKKITLECSQTMGHDKMYWYQQDPGMELHLIHYSYGVNSTEKGDLSSESTVSRIRTEHFPLTLESARPSHTSQYLCASSGGVATQPQHFGDGTRLSIL.

The chain employs TRBV6-5 and TRBJ1-3, with D perhaps matching TRBD1 (5 bases). There are 15 residues in the CDR3. CDR1 is MNHEY, CDR2 SVGAGI, per germline. Trimming took 5 bases from V and 4 from J, leaving 15 bases between them. The CDR3 reads CASSLGGVLGNTIYF. CDR3 coding DNA: TGTGCCAGCAGTCTAGGAGGGGTTCTGGGAAACACCATATATTTT.

The genes are TRBV11-2 and TRBJ2-3, with 12 bases identical to TRBD2. CDR1 is SGHAT and CDR2 is FQNNGV in the germline V gene. The CDR3 consists of 15 residues. The V segment lost 2 bases and the J segment 3 bases; nucleotides outside the gene matches: 0. CDR3 DNA: TGTGCCAGCAGCTTACTAGCGGGGGGGACAGATACGCAGTATTTT. Amino acids: CASSLLAGGTDTQYF.

The chain combines TRBV5-8 with TRBJ2-7, with unresolved D. Between the trimmed V and J ends, which lost 1 base and 1 base, there was a span of 9 bases. Germline V gene sequence: CDR1 SGHTS, CDR2 YDEGEE. The CDR3 runs to 14 residues. The CDR3 coding sequence is TGTGCCAGCAGCTTGATGTGGAGTTCCTACGAGCAGTACTTC. Translated: CASSLMWSSYEQYF.

This clone was detected a few times. V gene TRBV11-1 combines with J gene TRBJ1-6, with 8 nucleotides matching TRBD1. There are 15 residues in the CDR3. From germline, CDR1 is SGHAT and CDR2 FQDESV (reference sequence). V lost 5 bases to trimming and J lost 14 bases; unmatched junction nucleotides: 14. CDR3 sequence: CASSPTWTGRGALHF. DNA of the CDR3: TGTGCCAGCAGCCCTACCTGGACAGGGAGAGGAGCCCTCCACTTT.

The chain recombines TRBV5-1 with TRBJ2-6; 8 bases agree with TRBD1. Germline V gene sequence: CDR1 SGHRS, CDR2 YFSETQ. V was pared by 3 bases and J by 2 bases, with 7 bases of the junction left unmatched. The CDR3 has 17 amino acids. The CDR3 DNA is TGCGCCAGCAGCTCAACTCTACAGGGGGCTGGGGCCAACGTCCTGACTTTC. Translating it yields CASSSTLQGAGANVLTF.

The V call is TRBV24-1, the J call TRBJ2-1; no clear D. The ends were cut back, 0 bases at V and 3 bases at J, with 11 bases in the middle. This CDR3 has 16 amino acids. Germline V lookup: CDR1 KGHDR, CDR2 SFDVKD. In DNA form, the CDR3 reads TGTGCCACCAGTGATTTGCAGTCAGGAGTCTACAATGAGCAGTTCTTC. Translated, it gives CATSDLQSGVYNEQFF.

The chain combines TRBV5-1 with TRBJ2-1; 7 bases are a match to TRBD2. CDR1 is SGHRS and CDR2 is YFSETQ in the germline V gene. The CDR3 loop spans 14 amino acids. V trimming: 2 bases; J trimming: 3 bases; junction bases outside the gene matches: 2. DNA of the CDR3: TGCGCCAGCAGCTTTGGGGGGGTCTACAATGAGCAGTTCTTC. It is translated as CASSFGGVYNEQFF.

The V and J genes are TRBV6-5 and TRBJ1-1; 8 nucleotides align to TRBD1. Per the germline V gene, CDR1 is MNHEY and CDR2 is SVGAGI. This CDR3 comprises 13 residues. V shed 8 bases and J 5 bases; nucleotides not matched to a gene: 7. The DNA for the CDR3 is TGTGCCAGCCAACGACAGGGGAATACTGAAGCTTTCTTT. This gives the protein CASQRQGNTEAFF.

The chain couples TRBV28 to TRBJ2-7, with TRBD2 matching over 9 bases. The CDR3 runs 14 residues. Trimming cost V 6 bases and J 2 bases; bases outside gene matches: 5. Germline V gives CDR1 MDHEN, CDR2 SYDVKM. CDR3: CASSPSGAPYEQYF. CDR3 sequence (DNA): TGTGCCAGCAGCCCTAGCGGGGCGCCCTACGAGCAGTACTTC. Full variable domain (missing parts from reference TRBV28 and TRBJ2-7): DVKVTQSSRYLVKRTGEKVFLECVQDMDHENMFWYRQDPGLGLRLIYFSYDVKMKEKGDIPEGYSVSREKKERFSLILESASTNQTSMYLCASSPSGAPYEQYFGPGTRLTVT.

This clone was seen a handful of times. The genes are TRBV7-9 and TRBJ1-1; maybe TRBD1 (6 bases). The germline gives CDR1 SEHNR, CDR2 FQNEAQ (reference sequence). The CDR3 contains 12 residues. The V and J ends lost 5 bases and 7 bases respectively, with 11 bases between them. CDR3 protein: CASSATGGEAFF. CDR3 DNA sequence: TGTGCCAGCAGCGCGACAGGAGGTGAAGCTTTCTTT.

This sequence joins TRBV28 and TRBJ2-1, with D perhaps matching TRBD1 (6 bases). The germline V and J ends were trimmed by 2 bases and 0 bases, with 8 bases remaining between them. The CDR3 covers 15 residues. Looked up from germline, CDR1 is MDHEN and CDR2 is SYDVKM. The DNA of the CDR3 is TGTGCCAGCAGTTTAGTAGGGGGCTCCTACAATGAGCAGTTCTTC. Translated: CASSLVGGSYNEQFF.